The 18 T cell receptor beta chains in this list originate from one sample, sequenced in a study of T cell responses to AZD1222 COVID-19 vaccine. Profiling relied on immunoSEQ multiplex PCR, and the TCRdb table lists in-frame clones only, not all of them. Of roughly 150,000 clones listed, about 91% are singletons. This sample comprised peripheral blood, obtained on day 0 of AZD1222 vaccination. The receptors derive from an adult in good health.

The V gene is TRBV19, the J gene TRBJ1-1; D is uncertain. The V and J ends lost 7 bases and 1 base respectively, with 7 bases between them. The germline CDR1 and CDR2 sequences are LNHDA and SQIVND (reference sequence). The CDR3 is made up of 12 amino acids. CDR3 amino acids: CASKDPNTEAFF. CDR3 coding DNA: TGTGCCAGTAAGGACCCGAACACTGAAGCTTTCTTT.

The rearrangement links TRBV30 to TRBJ1-6; the D is unclear. Per germline, CDR1 GTSNPN and CDR2 SVGIG (reference sequence). V was pared by 0 bases and J by 13 bases, with 19 bases between. This CDR3 contains 15 residues. CDR3: CAWSVSGLGIRPLHF. As DNA, the CDR3 is TGTGCCTGGAGTGTCTCGGGGTTAGGAATTCGGCCCCTCCACTTT. The whole variable domain, filled in from reference TRBV30 and TRBJ1-6, reads SQTIHQWPATLVQPVGSPLSLECTVEGTSNPNLYWYRQAAGRGLQLLFYSVGIGQISSEVPQNLSASRPQDRQFILSSKKLLLSDSGFYLCAWSVSGLGIRPLHFGNGTRLTVT.

This sequence joins TRBV25-1 and TRBJ2-1, with 8 nucleotides matching TRBD2. The germline V gene has CDR1 MGHDK and CDR2 SYGVNS. This CDR3 has 16 residues. V shed 3 bases and J 7 bases; nucleotides not matched to a gene: 11. The CDR3 is CASSDERGGIRNEQFF. In DNA form, the CDR3 reads TGTGCCAGCAGTGATGAACGGGGGGGTATTAGAAATGAGCAGTTCTTC.

The V call is TRBV7-9, the J call TRBJ2-1; D is possibly TRBD2 (5 bases). The CDR3 spans 14 residues. CDR1 SEHNR and CDR2 FQNEAQ come from the germline V gene (reference sequence). V was pared by 0 bases and J by 5 bases, with 8 bases between. As DNA, the CDR3 is TGTGCCAGCAGCTTAGCCGCCGGGAACAATGAGCAGTTCTTC. This gives the protein CASSLAAGNNEQFF.

The chain employs TRBV10-1 and TRBJ2-3, with a possible D match to TRBD2 (6 bases). Looked up from germline, CDR1 is WNHNN and CDR2 is SYGVQD (reference sequence). The CDR3 has 13 residues. Trimming removed 6 bases at V and 2 bases at J, with 9 bases between. The DNA for the CDR3 is TGCGCCAGCAGCCGGGACTCCACAGATACGCAGTATTTT. This translates into CASSRDSTDTQYF.

CDR3: CASSLDRGIDQPQHF. The CDR3 nucleotides read TGCGCCAGCAGCTTGGACAGGGGGATAGATCAGCCCCAGCATTTT. V and J are TRBV5-1 and TRBJ1-5; 8 nucleotides agree with TRBD1. CDR3 length: 15 amino acids. The germline V gene has CDR1 SGHRS and CDR2 YFSETQ. J was trimmed by 5 bases and V by 0 bases; bases with no gene match: 4.

The V gene is TRBV30, the J gene TRBJ1-2; no clear D. Trimming took off 2 bases at V and 2 bases at J, with 9 bases between the two ends. Germline lookup yields CDR1 GTSNPN and CDR2 SVGIG (reference sequence). This CDR3 comprises 13 residues. In nucleotides, the CDR3 is TGTGCCTGGAGTTTGTCCAAGAACTATGGCTACACCTTC. Protein sequence: CAWSLSKNYGYTF.

This chain links TRBV2 with TRBJ1-2, with D hard to call. CDR1 SNHLY and CDR2 FYNNEI come from the germline V gene. The V end lost 7 bases, the J end lost 1 base, and 10 bases lay between the germline ends. This CDR3 spans 13 amino acids. The CDR3, as DNA: TGTGCCAGCAAGAGGACTCTTAACTATGGCTACACCTTC. Encoded protein: CASKRTLNYGYTF.

This clone was recorded once. This chain joins TRBV7-2 and TRBJ1-5, with D unclear. Trimming cost V 5 bases and J 6 bases, with 8 bases left between them. Germline V gene sequence: CDR1 SGHTA, CDR2 FQGNSA. The CDR3 totals 12 residues. Written as DNA, the CDR3 is TGTGCCAGCAGCCTCCTAGGTCAGCCCCAGCATTTT. It codes for CASSLLGQPQHF.

The gene calls are TRBV27 and TRBJ1-2, with 9 bases identical to TRBD1. V lost 6 bases, J lost 5 bases, and 4 bases stayed unmatched. CDR1 and CDR2 (germline): MNHEY, SMNVEV (reference sequence). This CDR3 region has 13 residues. The CDR3 nucleotides are TGTGCCAGCAGCATCGGACAGGGGTATGGCTACACCTTC. It translates to CASSIGQGYGYTF.

The CDR3: CASSQVWGSTGELFF. The DNA of the CDR3 is TGTGCCAGCAGCCAAGTATGGGGCAGTACCGGGGAGCTGTTTTTT. V and J are TRBV3-1 (or the pseudogene TRBV3-2) and TRBJ2-2; D possibly corresponds to TRBD1 (5 bases). The CDR3 is made up of 15 amino acids. Germline assignment: CDR1 LGHDT and CDR2 YNNKEL (reference sequence). Trimming removed 1 base at V and 5 bases at J, with 11 bases between.

This clone was picked up one time. V and J are TRBV5-1 and TRBJ1-4, with a tentative D call TRBD1 (5 bases). V dropped 3 bases and J dropped 7 bases, with 19 bases sitting between them. This CDR3 has 16 residues. Germline V CDR1 and CDR2: SGHRS, YFSETQ. The CDR3 DNA reads TGCGCCAGCAGCTCCCATTTGGGGGGAAGGGGTGAAAAACTGTTTTTT. It yields the protein CASSSHLGGRGEKLFF.

The V call is TRBV30, the J call TRBJ2-7, with unresolved D. Between the trimmed V and J ends, which lost 3 bases and 6 bases, there was a span of 12 bases. The CDR3 covers 12 residues. Germline V gene lookup returns CDR1 GTSNPN and CDR2 SVGIG (reference sequence). The CDR3 reads CAWSLVGIEQYF. Written as DNA, the CDR3 is TGTGCCTGGAGCCTAGTTGGAATCGAGCAGTACTTC.

The chain couples TRBV21-1 to TRBJ2-3; the D call TRBD2 from the table was never checked on the DNA. TRBV21-1 is listed as a pseudogene. The CDR3 loop spans 16 amino acids. CDR3: CASSKALAGETDTQYF. The CDR3 DNA sequence: TGTGCCAGCAGCAAAGCATTAGCGGGAGAGACAGATACGCAGTATTTT.

The chain couples TRBV13 to TRBJ1-2, with 8 bases lining up with TRBD1. V dropped 4 bases and J dropped 7; count of bases not matched to a gene: 8. Germline V CDR1 and CDR2: PRHDT, FYEKMQ (reference sequence). The CDR3 has 14 residues. CDR3 DNA: TGTGCCAGCAGCTCCGGGACAGGTTGGTCTGGCTACACCTTC. Protein product: CASSSGTGWSGYTF.

V is TRBV24-1 and J is TRBJ2-2; no reliable D call. The germline V gene has CDR1 KGHDR and CDR2 SFDVKD. The CDR3 is 15 amino acids. V dropped 3 bases and J dropped 0 bases, with 7 bases sitting between them. This CDR3 is CATSDGRPNTGELFF. CDR3 bases: TGTGCCACCAGTGATGGACGGCCGAACACCGGGGAGCTGTTTTTT.

V is TRBV3-1 (or the pseudogene TRBV3-2) and J is TRBJ1-2, with TRBD1 identical over 7 bases. From germline, CDR1 is LGHDT and CDR2 YNNKEL (reference sequence). With V trimmed by 4 bases and J by 3 bases, 17 bases remained unmatched. The CDR3 is made up of 18 amino acids. DNA of the CDR3: TGTGCCAGCAGCCCAGAATTGGGACAGACCGAAAAGTACTATGGCTACACCTTC. This encodes CASSPELGQTEKYYGYTF.

This chain connects TRBV20-1 to TRBJ2-7; D unresolved. The V gene lost 3 bases and the J gene lost 4 bases, with 19 bases spanning the gap. The length of the CDR3 is 15 residues. Germline CDR1 reads DFQATT; CDR2 reads SNEGSKA (reference sequence). This CDR3 is CSASALVDLRYEQYF. The CDR3 DNA reads as TGCAGTGCTAGTGCCTTGGTGGACCTAAGGTACGAGCAGTACTTC.